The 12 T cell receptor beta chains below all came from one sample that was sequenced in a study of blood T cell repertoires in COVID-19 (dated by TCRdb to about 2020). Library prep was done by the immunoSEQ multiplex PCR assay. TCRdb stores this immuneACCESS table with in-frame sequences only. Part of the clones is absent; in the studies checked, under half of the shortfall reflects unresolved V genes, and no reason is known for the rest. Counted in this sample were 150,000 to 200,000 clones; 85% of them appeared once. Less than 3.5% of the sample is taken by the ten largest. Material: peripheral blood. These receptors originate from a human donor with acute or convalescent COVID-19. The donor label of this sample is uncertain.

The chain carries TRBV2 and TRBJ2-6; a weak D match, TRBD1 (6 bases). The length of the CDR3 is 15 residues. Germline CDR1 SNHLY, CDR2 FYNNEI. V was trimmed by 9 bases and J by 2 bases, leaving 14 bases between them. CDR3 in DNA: TGTGCCAGATCAGGGGAAGGAACTGGGGCCAACGTCCTGACTTTC. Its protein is CARSGEGTGANVLTF.

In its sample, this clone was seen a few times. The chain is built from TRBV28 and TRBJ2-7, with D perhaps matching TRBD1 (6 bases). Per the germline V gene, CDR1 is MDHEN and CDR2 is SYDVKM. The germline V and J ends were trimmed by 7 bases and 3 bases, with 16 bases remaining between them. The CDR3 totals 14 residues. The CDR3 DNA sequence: TGTGCCAGCAATTCGGGACACAATAACTACGAGCAGTACTTC. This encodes CASNSGHNNYEQYF.

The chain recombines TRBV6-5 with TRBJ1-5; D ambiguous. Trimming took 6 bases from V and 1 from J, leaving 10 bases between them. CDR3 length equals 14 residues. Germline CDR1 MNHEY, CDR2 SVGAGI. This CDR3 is CASSSLSSNQPQHF. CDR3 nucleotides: TGTGCCAGCAGCTCCCTATCCAGCAATCAGCCCCAGCATTTT.

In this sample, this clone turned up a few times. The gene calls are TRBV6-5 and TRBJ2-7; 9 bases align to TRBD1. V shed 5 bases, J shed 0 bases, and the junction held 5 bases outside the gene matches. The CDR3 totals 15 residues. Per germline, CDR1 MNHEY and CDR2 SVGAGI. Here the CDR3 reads CASSPGQGVSYEQYF. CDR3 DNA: TGTGCCAGCAGTCCGGGACAGGGAGTCTCCTACGAGCAGTACTTC.

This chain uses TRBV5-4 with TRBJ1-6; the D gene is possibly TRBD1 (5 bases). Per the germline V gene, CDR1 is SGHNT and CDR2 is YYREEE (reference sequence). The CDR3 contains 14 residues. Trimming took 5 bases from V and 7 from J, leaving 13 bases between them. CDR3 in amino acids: CASRVEGLNSPLHF. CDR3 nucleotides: TGTGCCAGCAGGGTGGAGGGACTGAATTCACCCCTCCACTTT.

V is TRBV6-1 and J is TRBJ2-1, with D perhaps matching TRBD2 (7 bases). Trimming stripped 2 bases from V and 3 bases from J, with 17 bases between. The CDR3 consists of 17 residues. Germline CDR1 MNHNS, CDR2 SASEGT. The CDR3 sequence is CASSEPARGALYNEQFF. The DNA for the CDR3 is TGTGCCAGCAGTGAACCGGCCCGGGGGGCCCTCTACAATGAGCAGTTCTTC.

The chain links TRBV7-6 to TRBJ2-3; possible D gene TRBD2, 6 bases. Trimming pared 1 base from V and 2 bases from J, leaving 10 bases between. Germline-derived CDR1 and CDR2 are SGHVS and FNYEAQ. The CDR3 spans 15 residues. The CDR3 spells CASSLGPGVTDTQYF. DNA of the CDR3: TGTGCCAGCAGCTTAGGGCCGGGGGTCACAGATACGCAGTATTTT.

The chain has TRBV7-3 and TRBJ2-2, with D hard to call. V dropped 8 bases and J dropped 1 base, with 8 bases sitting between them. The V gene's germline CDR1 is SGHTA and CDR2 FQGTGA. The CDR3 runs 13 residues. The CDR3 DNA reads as TGTGCCAGCTCCAGAGGGAACACCGGGGAGCTGTTTTTT. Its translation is CASSRGNTGELFF.

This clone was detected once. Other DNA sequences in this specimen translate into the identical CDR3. The CDR3 DNA follows: TGTGCTACCTCTGGACAGGTTAACACTGAAGCTTTCTTT. Protein product: CATSGQVNTEAFF. The chain is built from TRBV12-5 and TRBJ1-1, with 7 bases aligning to TRBD1. V dropped 10 bases and J dropped 2; count of bases not matched to a gene: 7. Germline CDR1 and CDR2: LGHNT and FRNRAP. This CDR3 region has 13 residues.

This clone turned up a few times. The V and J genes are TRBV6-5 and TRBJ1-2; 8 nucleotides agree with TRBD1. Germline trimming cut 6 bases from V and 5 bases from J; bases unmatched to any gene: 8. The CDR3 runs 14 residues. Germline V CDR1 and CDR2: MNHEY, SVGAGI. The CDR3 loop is CASRRDRGDYGYTF. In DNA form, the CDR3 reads TGTGCCAGCAGACGCGACAGGGGAGATTATGGCTACACCTTC.

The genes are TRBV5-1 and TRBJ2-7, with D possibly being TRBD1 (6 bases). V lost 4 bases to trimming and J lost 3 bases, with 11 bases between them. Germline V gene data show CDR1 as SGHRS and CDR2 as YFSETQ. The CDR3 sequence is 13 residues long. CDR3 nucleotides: TGCGCCAGCAGCCGCGGACAGAACTACGAGCAGTACTTC. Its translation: CASSRGQNYEQYF. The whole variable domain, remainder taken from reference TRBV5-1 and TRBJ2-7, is KAGVTQTPRYLIKTRGQQVTLSCSPISGHRSVSWYQQTPGQGLQFLFEYFSETQRNKGNFPGRFSGRQFSNSRSEMNVSTLELGDSALYLCASSRGQNYEQYFGPGTRLTVT.

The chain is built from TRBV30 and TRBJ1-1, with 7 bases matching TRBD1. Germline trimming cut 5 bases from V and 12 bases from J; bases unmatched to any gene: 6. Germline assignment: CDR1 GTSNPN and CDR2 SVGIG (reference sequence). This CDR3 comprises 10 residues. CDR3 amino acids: CAWGTAETFF. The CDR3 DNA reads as TGTGCCTGGGGGACAGCCGAAACTTTCTTT.